This TCR beta chain was found in a study of molecular identifiers for immune sequencing clone quantification. For the study at large: Four of five splits of RNA from 20,000 or 100,000 naive CD8 cells were sequenced in replicates.

TCRdb re-analysed the PCR reads in MiXCR, keeping a single row per CDR3 protein. The table records 85,000 to 120,000 distinct CDR3 sequences, 35% of them present only once. The V end lost 5 bases, the J end lost 6 bases, and 24 bases lay between the germline ends. CDR3 size: 17 residues. Material for sequencing was naive CD8+ T cells from blood, with Jurkat cell RNA spiked in. Subset denoted: FACS-sorted CD8+CD4-CCR7+CD45RA+ naive T cells. The chain couples TRBV12-3 or TRBV12-4 to TRBJ2-3; tentative D call: TRBD1 (6 bases). This clonotype was sampled from a human donor in good health. Some libraries in this study had Jurkat cell RNA spiked in. CDR3: CASSLINIYRETDTQYF. The CDR3 bases are TGTGCCAGCAGTCTCATCAATATCTACAGGGAGACCGATACGCAGTATTTT.